This T cell receptor beta chain originates from a study of PD-1 blockade in mismatch repair-deficient tumors. Study-wide background: Patients had approximately 12 mismatch repair-deficient cancer types, all previously treated and progressing.

Germline CDR1 and CDR2: SGHVS and FQNEAQ. Trimming at V came to 5 bases and at J to 7 bases, leaving 7 bases not matched to a gene. This CDR3 is 14 amino acids long. This clone was observed a handful of times. Its antigen remains unknown. Every patient had mismatch repair deficiency by PCR or immunohistochemistry. TCRs were sequenced from a few patients responding to pembrolizumab. Profiling relied on immunoSEQ multiplex PCR, and the TCRdb table lists in-frame clones only, not all of them. The sample records approximately 51,000 clones, 81% being singletons. Study-wide results and caveats: Rapid post-treatment expansion, then contraction, generally preceding radiologic response, marked tumor-resident clones.

This material consisted of peripheral blood, taken roughly 20 weeks after starting pembrolizumab. The receptor was isolated from an adult with mismatch repair-deficient cancer. The V and J genes are TRBV7-8 and TRBJ1-5; 8 positions agree with TRBD1. The CDR3 loop is CASSLGQGDQPQHF. CDR3 sequence (DNA): TGTGCCAGCAGCCTCGGACAGGGCGACCAGCCCCAGCATTTT.